This entry concerns a single T cell receptor beta chain. At the DNA level, this CDR3 is encoded by other sequences in the same sample as well. This CDR3 spans 13 amino acids. The junction had 4 bases not matched to a gene; V was cut back by 7 bases and J by 2 bases. Germline CDR1 reads SGHNT; CDR2 reads YYREEE (reference sequence). The source of the sample is a study of control samples from healthy donors and cancer patients. The protocol was immunoSEQ multiplex PCR, while the TCRdb copy is restricted to in-frame clones and leaves out a portion. The sample holds around 200,000 clones, 90% to 95% seen once.

V is TRBV5-4 and J is TRBJ2-7; 9 bases are shared with TRBD1. This receptor was obtained from a woman in her twenties or thirties in good health. The sequenced sample was blood. CDR3 sequence reads: CASSGQGTYEQYF. The CDR3, as DNA: TGTGCCAGCTCGGGACAGGGCACCTACGAGCAGTACTTC.